One TCR beta chain is described in this entry. What it binds is not known. Everyone who donated was a healthy bone marrow donor. The sample is drawn from a study of cytomegalovirus exposure and HLA in healthy donors. Study-wide points: A later analysis reported that several of the most significant clusters appeared to be linked to common viral pathogens, among them Epstein-Barr virus. TCR beta chain V- and J-gene trimming was linked, in a later analysis, to a missense variant in DCLRE1C. Among TCR sequences, most were rare, though some public TCRs appeared in many donors.

V lost 2 bases and J lost 2; bases outside the gene matches: 2. The CDR3 length is 15 residues. Germline V gives CDR1 MNHEY, CDR2 SVGAGI. PCR amplification relied on 60 Vbeta primers (plus 13 Jbeta primers). Profiled with immunoSEQ multiplex PCR; TCRdb holds only in-frame clones, not every one. The sample holds roughly 82,000 clones, about three quarters seen once. The chain couples TRBV6-5 to TRBJ1-5; 8 bases line up with TRBD1. The source of this sequence is a woman between 35 and 50 years old in good health and CMV-seropositive. Sequencing used PBMCs. CDR3 nucleotide sequence: TGTGCCAGCAGTTACACGACAGGGGGCAATCAGCCCCAGCATTTT. This encodes CASSYTTGGNQPQHF.